This TCR beta chain comes out of a study of T cell responses to AZD1222 COVID-19 vaccine. The CDR3 spans 15 residues. V lost 1 base and J lost 4, with 11 bases in between. The germline V gene has CDR1 LNHNV and CDR2 YYDKDF (reference sequence). General study results and limits: Donors were largely white British and mainly female; clonal diversity was possibly underestimated. Receipt of two AZD1222 doses was followed by a rise in Spike-specific TCR breadth and depth.

In the case of this clone: Its antigen is unknown.

Sequencing used immunoSEQ multiplex PCR; TCRdb keeps in-frame clones, though not all of them. The sample holds about 92,000 clones, 80% to 90% seen once. The material sequenced was peripheral blood, taken on day 0 of AZD1222 vaccination. This clonotype originated in an adult in good health. This chain uses TRBV15 with TRBJ1-5; no clear D gene. CDR3 protein: CATSRADGRNQPQHF. The CDR3 bases are TGTGCCACCAGCAGAGCTGACGGGAGAAATCAGCCCCAGCATTTT.